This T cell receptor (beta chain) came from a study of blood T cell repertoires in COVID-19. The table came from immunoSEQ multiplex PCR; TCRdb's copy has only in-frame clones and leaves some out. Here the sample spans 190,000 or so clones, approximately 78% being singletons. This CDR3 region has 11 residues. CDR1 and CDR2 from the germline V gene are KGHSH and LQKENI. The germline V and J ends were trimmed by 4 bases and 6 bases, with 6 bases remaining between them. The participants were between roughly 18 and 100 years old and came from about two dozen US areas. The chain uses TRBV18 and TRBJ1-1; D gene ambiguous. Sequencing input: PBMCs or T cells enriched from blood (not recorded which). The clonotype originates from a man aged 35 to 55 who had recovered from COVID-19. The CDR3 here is CASSLGAEAFF. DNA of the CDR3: TGTGCCAGCTCACTCGGGGCTGAAGCTTTCTTT.